These 9 T cell receptor beta chains came from one sample sequenced in a study of vaccination and CD4 T cells after COVID-19. Scientists ran DNA taken from cultured CD4+ T cells through the Oncomine TCR Beta short-read assay for sequencing. TCRdb independently ran MiXCR on the PCR reads; one entry per CDR3 protein. The table has some 10,000 distinct CDR3 sequences, 60% to 70% seen once. The treatment: roughly 10-day PBMC culture with coronavirus spike peptide pools or control peptides (ViraFEST assay). Their antigens are not known. Sequencing input: CD4+ T cells from blood, cultured in vitro. These receptors came from a human donor who had recovered from COVID-19.

The chain couples TRBV7-9 to TRBJ2-5; D ambiguous. The CDR3 runs to 12 residues. Trimming took off 1 base at V and 5 bases at J, with 5 bases between the two ends. CDR1 and CDR2 (germline): SEHNR, FQNEAQ (reference sequence). CDR3 amino acids: CASSLGSETQYF. The CDR3 coding sequence is TGTGCCAGCAGCTTAGGGTCCGAGACCCAGTACTTC.

V and J are TRBV27 and TRBJ1-1; D gene unclear. This CDR3 has 14 amino acids. Germline V gene sequence: CDR1 MNHEY, CDR2 SMNVEV (reference sequence). The V and J ends lost 0 bases and 2 bases respectively, with 7 bases between them. The CDR3 bases are TGTGCCAGCAGTTTATCTTGGGGAAACACTGAAGCTTTCTTT. It translates to CASSLSWGNTEAFF.

V gene TRBV12-3 or TRBV12-4 combines with J gene TRBJ2-5; a weak D match, TRBD2 (6 bases). Trimming pared 7 bases from V and 3 bases from J, leaving 12 bases between. The CDR3 is 13 residues long. The CDR3 sequence is CASTGDSKETQYF. The CDR3 bases are TGTGCCAGCACTGGGGACTCTAAAGAGACCCAGTACTTC.

This clonotype has just a few counts. This chain uses TRBV2 with TRBJ1-5; D not certain. Germline V gene data show CDR1 as SNHLY and CDR2 as FYNNEI. The CDR3 length is 16 residues. Trimming removed 3 bases at V and 3 bases at J, with 15 bases between. CDR3 region: CASSDVGIDPNQPQHF. The CDR3, as DNA: TGTGCCAGCAGTGATGTGGGGATCGATCCCAATCAGCCCCAGCATTTT.

This chain uses TRBV20-1 with TRBJ1-2; a weak D match, TRBD1 (5 bases). The germline V gene has CDR1 DFQATT and CDR2 SNEGSKA (reference sequence). This CDR3 comprises 13 residues. Trimming pared 5 bases from V and 4 bases from J, leaving 14 bases between. The CDR3 loop reads CSAPTARIYGYTF. The CDR3 nucleotides read TGCAGTGCTCCGACAGCGCGAATCTATGGCTACACCTTC.

This clonotype showed up just a few times. The chain links TRBV7-8 to TRBJ1-5; 8 positions agree with TRBD1. J gave up 2 bases and V 5 bases, and 5 bases lay outside the gene matches. Germline CDR1 and CDR2: SGHVS and FQNEAQ. The CDR3 is 15 residues long. The DNA for the CDR3 is TGTGCCAGCAGCCCCGGACAGGGTGGCAATCAGCCCCAGCATTTT. It specifies CASSPGQGGNQPQHF.

This chain connects TRBV6-5 to TRBJ1-2, with 10 bases lining up with TRBD1. Germline CDR1 MNHEY, CDR2 SVGAGI. The CDR3 totals 15 residues. V shed 2 bases and J 5 bases; nucleotides not matched to a gene: 5. DNA of the CDR3: TGTGCCAGCAGTTACGCGGGACAGGGGACTTATGGCTACACCTTC. It yields the protein CASSYAGQGTYGYTF.

The chain recombines TRBV2 with TRBJ1-5; D gene uncertain. The length of the CDR3 is 14 residues. The V end was cut by 2 bases, the J end by 5 bases, with 10 bases between. Germline V lookup: CDR1 SNHLY, CDR2 FYNNEI. The CDR3 nucleotides read TGTGCCAGCAGTGAAAACCGACGGGATCAGCCCCAGCATTTT. This sequence encodes CASSENRRDQPQHF.

This chain joins TRBV7-2 and TRBJ1-2; D is uncertain. This CDR3 has 16 amino acids. Germline V gene sequence: CDR1 SGHTA, CDR2 FQGNSA. V lost 5 bases and J 9 bases, leaving 25 bases between the germline ends. DNA for the CDR3: TGTGCCAGCAGCCAAGAGGGCAGTCGAGCCGAAAAGAGCTACACCTTC. Translating it yields CASSQEGSRAEKSYTF.